This TCR beta chain was found in a study of identifying expanded T cells in peripheral blood. The table came from immunoSEQ multiplex PCR; TCRdb's copy has only in-frame clones and leaves some out. The data contain over 100,000 clones, 88% of them singletons. Germline CDR1 is KGHSH and CDR2 is LQKENI. CDR3 size: 14 residues. The germline V and J ends were trimmed by 1 base and 4 bases, with 10 bases remaining between them. The rearrangement joins TRBV18 to TRBJ1-2, with D unresolved. Sample: blood. The receptor was derived from a person between 18 and 70 years old in good health. CDR3 nucleotide sequence: TGTGCCAGCTCACCACAGTACGGCGGCTATGGCTACACCTTC. Amino acid sequence: CASSPQYGGYGYTF.